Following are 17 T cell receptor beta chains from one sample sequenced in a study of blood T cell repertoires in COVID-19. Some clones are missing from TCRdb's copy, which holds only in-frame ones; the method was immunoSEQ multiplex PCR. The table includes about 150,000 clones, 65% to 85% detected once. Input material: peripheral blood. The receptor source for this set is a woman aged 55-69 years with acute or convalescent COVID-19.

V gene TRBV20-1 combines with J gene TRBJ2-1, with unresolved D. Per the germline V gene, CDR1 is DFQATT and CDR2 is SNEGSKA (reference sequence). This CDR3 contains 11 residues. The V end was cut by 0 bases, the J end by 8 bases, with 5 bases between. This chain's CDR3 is CSARDIHEQFF. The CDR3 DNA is TGCAGTGCTAGAGATATCCATGAGCAGTTCTTC.

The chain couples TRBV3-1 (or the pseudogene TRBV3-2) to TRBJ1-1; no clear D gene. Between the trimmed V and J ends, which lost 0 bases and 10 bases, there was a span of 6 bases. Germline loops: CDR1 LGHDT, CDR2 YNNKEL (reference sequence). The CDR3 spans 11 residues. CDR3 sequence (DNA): TGTGCCAGCAGCCAAGATTCAGGAGCTTTCTTT. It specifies CASSQDSGAFF.

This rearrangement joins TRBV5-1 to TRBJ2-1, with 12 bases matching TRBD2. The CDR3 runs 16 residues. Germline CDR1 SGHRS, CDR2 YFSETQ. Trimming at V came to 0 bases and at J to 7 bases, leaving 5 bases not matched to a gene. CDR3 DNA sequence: TGCGCCAGCAGCTTGGGACTAGCGGGGGTGAAGAATGAGCAGTTCTTC. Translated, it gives CASSLGLAGVKNEQFF.

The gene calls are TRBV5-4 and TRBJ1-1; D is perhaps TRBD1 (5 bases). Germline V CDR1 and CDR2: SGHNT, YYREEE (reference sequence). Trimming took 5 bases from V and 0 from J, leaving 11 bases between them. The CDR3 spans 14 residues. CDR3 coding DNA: TGTGCCAGCAGACCAGACAGCATGAACACTGAAGCTTTCTTT. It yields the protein CASRPDSMNTEAFF.

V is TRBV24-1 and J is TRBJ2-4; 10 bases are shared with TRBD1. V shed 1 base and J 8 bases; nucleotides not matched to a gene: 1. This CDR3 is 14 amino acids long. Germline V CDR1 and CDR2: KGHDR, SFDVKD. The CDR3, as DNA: TGTGCCACCAGTGATTTAGGGACAGGGGACATTCAGTACTTC. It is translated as CATSDLGTGDIQYF.

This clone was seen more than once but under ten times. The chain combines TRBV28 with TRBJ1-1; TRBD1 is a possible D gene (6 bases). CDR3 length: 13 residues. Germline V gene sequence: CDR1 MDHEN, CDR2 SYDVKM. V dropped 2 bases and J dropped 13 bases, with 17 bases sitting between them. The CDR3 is CASSLGRGGPDFF. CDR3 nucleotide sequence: TGTGCCAGCAGTTTAGGCAGGGGCGGGCCCGATTTCTTT.

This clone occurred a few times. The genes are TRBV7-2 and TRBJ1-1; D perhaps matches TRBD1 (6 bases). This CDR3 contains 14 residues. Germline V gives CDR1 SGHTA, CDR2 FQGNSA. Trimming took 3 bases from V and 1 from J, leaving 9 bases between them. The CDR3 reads CASSFGQSNTEAFF. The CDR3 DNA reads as TGTGCCAGCAGCTTCGGACAGTCGAACACTGAAGCTTTCTTT. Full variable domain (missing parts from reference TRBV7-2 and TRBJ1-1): GAGVSQSPSNKVTEKGKDVELRCDPISGHTALYWYRQSLGQGLEFLIYFQGNSAPDKSGLPSDRFSAERTGGSVSTLTIQRTQQEDSAVYLCASSFGQSNTEAFFGQGTRLTVV.

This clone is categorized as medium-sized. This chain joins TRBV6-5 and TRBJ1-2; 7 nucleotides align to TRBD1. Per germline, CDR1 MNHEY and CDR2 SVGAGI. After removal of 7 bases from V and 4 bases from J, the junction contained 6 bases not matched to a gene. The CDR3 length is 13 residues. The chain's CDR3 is CASKGQASYGYTF. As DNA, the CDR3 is TGTGCCAGCAAAGGACAGGCTTCCTATGGCTACACCTTC.

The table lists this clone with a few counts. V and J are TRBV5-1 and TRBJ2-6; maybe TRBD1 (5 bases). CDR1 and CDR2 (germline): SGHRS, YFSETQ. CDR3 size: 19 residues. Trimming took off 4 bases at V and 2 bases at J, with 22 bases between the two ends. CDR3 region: CASSVGTIGVYPGANVLTF. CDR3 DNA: TGCGCCAGCAGCGTAGGCACAATAGGGGTTTACCCTGGGGCCAACGTCCTGACTTTC. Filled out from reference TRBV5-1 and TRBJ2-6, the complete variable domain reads KAGVTQTPRYLIKTRGQQVTLSCSPISGHRSVSWYQQTPGQGLQFLFEYFSETQRNKGNFPGRFSGRQFSNSRSEMNVSTLELGDSALYLCASSVGTIGVYPGANVLTFGAGSRLTVL.

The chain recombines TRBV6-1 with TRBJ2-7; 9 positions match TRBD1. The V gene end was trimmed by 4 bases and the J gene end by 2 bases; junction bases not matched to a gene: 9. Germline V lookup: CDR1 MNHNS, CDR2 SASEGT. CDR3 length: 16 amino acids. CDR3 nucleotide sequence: TGTGCCAGCAGTGGGGGGGGGACAGGGCGGACCTACGAGCAGTACTTC. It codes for CASSGGGTGRTYEQYF.

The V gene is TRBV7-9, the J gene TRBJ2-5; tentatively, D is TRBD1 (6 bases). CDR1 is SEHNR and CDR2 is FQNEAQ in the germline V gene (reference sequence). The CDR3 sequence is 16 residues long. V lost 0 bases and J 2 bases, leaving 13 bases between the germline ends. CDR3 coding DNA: TGTGCCAGCAGCTTAGCGCTGGGGGCGTTACAAGAGACCCAGTACTTC. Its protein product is CASSLALGALQETQYF.

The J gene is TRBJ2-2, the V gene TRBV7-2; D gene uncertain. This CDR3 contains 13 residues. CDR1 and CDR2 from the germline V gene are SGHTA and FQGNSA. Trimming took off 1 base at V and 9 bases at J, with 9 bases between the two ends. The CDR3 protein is CASSLVPVRELFF. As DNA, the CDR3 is TGTGCCAGCAGCTTAGTACCGGTCAGGGAGCTGTTTTTT. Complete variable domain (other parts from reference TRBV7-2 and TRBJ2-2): GAGVSQSPSNKVTEKGKDVELRCDPISGHTALYWYRQSLGQGLEFLIYFQGNSAPDKSGLPSDRFSAERTGGSVSTLTIQRTQQEDSAVYLCASSLVPVRELFFGEGSRLTVL.

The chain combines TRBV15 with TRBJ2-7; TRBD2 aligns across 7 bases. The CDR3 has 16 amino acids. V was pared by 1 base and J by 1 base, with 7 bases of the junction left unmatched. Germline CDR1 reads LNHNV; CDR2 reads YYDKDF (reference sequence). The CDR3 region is CATSRGGLSFSYEQYF. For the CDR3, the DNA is TGTGCCACCAGCAGAGGGGGACTATCTTTTTCCTACGAGCAGTACTTC.

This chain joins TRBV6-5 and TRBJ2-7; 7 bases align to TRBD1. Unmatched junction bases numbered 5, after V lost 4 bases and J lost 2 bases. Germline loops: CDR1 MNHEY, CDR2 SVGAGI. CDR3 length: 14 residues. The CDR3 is CASSSRQGTYEQYF. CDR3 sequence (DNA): TGTGCCAGCAGTTCTCGACAGGGTACCTACGAGCAGTACTTC.

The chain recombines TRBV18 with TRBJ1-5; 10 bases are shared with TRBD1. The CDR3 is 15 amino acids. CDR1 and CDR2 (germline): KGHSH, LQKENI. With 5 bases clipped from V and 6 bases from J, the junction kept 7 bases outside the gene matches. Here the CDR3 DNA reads TGTGCCAGCTCATTTGGACAGGGGGTGGGTCAGCCCCAGCATTTT. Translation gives CASSFGQGVGQPQHF.

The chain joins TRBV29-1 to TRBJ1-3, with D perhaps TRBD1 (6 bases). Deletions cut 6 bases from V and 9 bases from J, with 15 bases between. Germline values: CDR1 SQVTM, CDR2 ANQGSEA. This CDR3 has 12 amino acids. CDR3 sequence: CSVGHEGGTIYF. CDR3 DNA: TGCAGCGTCGGACACGAAGGGGGCACCATATATTTT. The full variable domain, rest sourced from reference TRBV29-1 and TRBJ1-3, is SAVISQKPSRDICQRGTSLTIQCQVDSQVTMMFWYRQQPGQSLTLIATANQGSEATYESGFVIDKFPISRPNLTFSTLTVSNMSPEDSSIYLCSVGHEGGTIYFGEGSWLTVV.

The CDR3 DNA sequence: TGTGCCAGCAGTGCATCCTCCCTCATAGGCAGGACAGATACGCAGTATTTT. It specifies CASSASSLIGRTDTQYF. J is TRBJ2-3 and V is TRBV27; D ambiguous. The V and J ends lost 5 bases and 3 bases respectively, with 21 bases between them. The CDR3 spans 17 residues. Germline lookup yields CDR1 MNHEY and CDR2 SMNVEV (reference sequence).